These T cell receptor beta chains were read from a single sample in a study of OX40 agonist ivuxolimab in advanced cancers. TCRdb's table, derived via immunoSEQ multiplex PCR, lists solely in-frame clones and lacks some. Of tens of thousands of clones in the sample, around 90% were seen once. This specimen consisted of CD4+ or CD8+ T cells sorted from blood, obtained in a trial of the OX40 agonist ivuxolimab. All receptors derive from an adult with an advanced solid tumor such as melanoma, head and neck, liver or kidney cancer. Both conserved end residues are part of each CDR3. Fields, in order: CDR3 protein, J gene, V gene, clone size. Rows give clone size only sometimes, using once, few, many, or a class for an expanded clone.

cdr3_aa: CASSLQVPTTEKLFF; j_call: TRBJ1-4; v_call: TRBV6-6; clone_size: -
cdr3_aa: CASSPRGKDIQYF; j_call: TRBJ2-4; v_call: TRBV18; clone_size: -
cdr3_aa: CASSPGGLYEQYF; j_call: -; v_call: TRBV6-1; clone_size: -
cdr3_aa: CATSGRDRGSEAFF; j_call: TRBJ1-1; v_call: TRBV15; clone_size: -
cdr3_aa: CSGGLAGVFSDTQYF; j_call: TRBJ2-3; v_call: TRBV29-1; clone_size: -
cdr3_aa: CASGLVLSRLAGVPYNEQFF; j_call: TRBJ2-1; v_call: TRBV12-5; clone_size: once
cdr3_aa: CASSSTGTGNEKLFF; j_call: TRBJ1-4; v_call: TRBV5-1; clone_size: -
cdr3_aa: CASSLGREETQYF; j_call: TRBJ2-5; v_call: TRBV13; clone_size: -
cdr3_aa: CASSLMTDPNEQYF; j_call: TRBJ2-7; v_call: TRBV5-1; clone_size: -
cdr3_aa: CSVGRTDSSGGYTF; j_call: TRBJ1-2; v_call: TRBV29-1; clone_size: -
cdr3_aa: CASSPRLAGSEQFF; j_call: TRBJ2-1; v_call: TRBV7-2; clone_size: once
cdr3_aa: CSVAPGLAGGHYEQYF; j_call: TRBJ2-7; v_call: TRBV29-1; clone_size: -
cdr3_aa: CASSLGGWAGYTF; j_call: TRBJ1-2; v_call: TRBV27; clone_size: -
cdr3_aa: CASSLFKETQYF; j_call: TRBJ2-5; v_call: TRBV7-2; clone_size: -
cdr3_aa: CASSRTWDGRNTEAFF; j_call: TRBJ1-1; v_call: TRBV27; clone_size: -
cdr3_aa: CASRGLPQETQYF; j_call: TRBJ2-5; v_call: TRBV2; clone_size: -
cdr3_aa: CSVQQETQYF; j_call: TRBJ2-5; v_call: TRBV29-1; clone_size: -
cdr3_aa: CASSLAGEVRTEQYF; j_call: TRBJ2-7; v_call: TRBV5-8; clone_size: -
cdr3_aa: CASSLEAVTGKLFF; j_call: TRBJ1-4; v_call: TRBV5-1; clone_size: -
cdr3_aa: CASSLAPDSGYGYTF; j_call: TRBJ1-2; v_call: TRBV11-3; clone_size: -
cdr3_aa: CASSRRQGTGNEQFF; j_call: TRBJ2-1; v_call: TRBV7-2; clone_size: -
cdr3_aa: CASSEGTSGANVLTF; j_call: TRBJ2-6; v_call: TRBV18; clone_size: -
cdr3_aa: CASSDPAPGLAWGELFF; j_call: TRBJ2-2; v_call: TRBV6-4; clone_size: -
cdr3_aa: CASSFASGRDEWGTAGEQFF; j_call: TRBJ2-1; v_call: TRBV12-1; clone_size: -
cdr3_aa: CASSPTGQGYEQYF; j_call: TRBJ2-7; v_call: TRBV7-9; clone_size: few
cdr3_aa: CASGRVQGGGNEQFF; j_call: TRBJ2-1; v_call: TRBV28; clone_size: -
cdr3_aa: CASSSEGGYEQYF; j_call: TRBJ2-7; v_call: TRBV19; clone_size: -
cdr3_aa: CASSLGGNTYEQYF; j_call: TRBJ2-7; v_call: TRBV7-9; clone_size: -
cdr3_aa: CASSLSRTSGSTDTQYF; j_call: TRBJ2-3; v_call: TRBV27; clone_size: once
cdr3_aa: CASSLGHRSSYNEQFF; j_call: TRBJ2-1; v_call: TRBV5-6; clone_size: -
cdr3_aa: CASSPPRALTNTGELFF; j_call: TRBJ2-2; v_call: TRBV18; clone_size: -
cdr3_aa: CASRGGGFGTEINTEAFF; j_call: TRBJ1-1; v_call: TRBV19; clone_size: -
cdr3_aa: CATQKGNNEQFF; j_call: TRBJ2-1; v_call: TRBV10-3; clone_size: -
cdr3_aa: CASSTGQGQETQYF; j_call: TRBJ2-5; v_call: TRBV5-1; clone_size: -
cdr3_aa: CASSWGTSGAYNEQFF; j_call: TRBJ2-1; v_call: TRBV7-9; clone_size: -
cdr3_aa: CASSQVTGLKGETQYF; j_call: TRBJ2-5; v_call: TRBV4-1; clone_size: -
cdr3_aa: CASSQRIYAAGAGEKLFF; j_call: TRBJ1-4; v_call: TRBV11-3; clone_size: -
cdr3_aa: CASSPAPETGRRGEQYF; j_call: TRBJ2-7; v_call: TRBV7-3; clone_size: -
cdr3_aa: CASSLRDISYEQYF; j_call: TRBJ2-7; v_call: TRBV11-3; clone_size: -
cdr3_aa: CASSLGGWYEQYF; j_call: TRBJ2-7; v_call: TRBV7-9; clone_size: once
cdr3_aa: CASTPGRPYEQYF; j_call: TRBJ2-7; v_call: TRBV19; clone_size: -
cdr3_aa: CASSRGTTNQPQHF; j_call: TRBJ1-5; v_call: TRBV2; clone_size: few
cdr3_aa: CASSSSNEQETQYF; j_call: TRBJ2-5; v_call: TRBV5-1; clone_size: -
cdr3_aa: CASSQDFAGAYEQYF; j_call: TRBJ2-7; v_call: TRBV4-3; clone_size: -
cdr3_aa: CAIKGQGSPGELFF; j_call: TRBJ2-2; v_call: TRBV10-3; clone_size: -
cdr3_aa: CASRKLGTGEYGYTF; j_call: TRBJ1-2; v_call: TRBV19; clone_size: -
cdr3_aa: CSVDGGRETQYF; j_call: TRBJ2-5; v_call: TRBV29-1; clone_size: once
cdr3_aa: CASSESGGMRQFF; j_call: TRBJ2-1; v_call: TRBV10-1; clone_size: -
cdr3_aa: CASSKASSGSIDEQYF; j_call: TRBJ2-7; v_call: TRBV21-1; clone_size: -
cdr3_aa: CASSEASGGNQPQHF; j_call: TRBJ1-5; v_call: TRBV6-1; clone_size: -
cdr3_aa: CASRTGLTSGRPRETQYF; j_call: TRBJ2-5; v_call: TRBV2; clone_size: -
cdr3_aa: CASSEFPRGTNEKLFF; j_call: TRBJ1-4; v_call: TRBV6-1; clone_size: -
cdr3_aa: CASSFRQGGTQYF; j_call: TRBJ2-5; v_call: TRBV7-9; clone_size: -
cdr3_aa: CASSFQTPSYEQYF; j_call: TRBJ2-7; v_call: TRBV7-2; clone_size: -
cdr3_aa: CASSEGATHGTDTQYF; j_call: TRBJ2-3; v_call: TRBV6-1; clone_size: -
cdr3_aa: CASSPSTGGTYEQYF; j_call: TRBJ2-7; v_call: TRBV18; clone_size: -
cdr3_aa: CASSTHTDTQYF; j_call: TRBJ2-3; v_call: TRBV7-2; clone_size: -
cdr3_aa: CSVGGTGNEQFF; j_call: TRBJ2-1; v_call: TRBV29-1; clone_size: -
cdr3_aa: CASSLEGTNTEAFF; j_call: TRBJ1-1; v_call: TRBV5-1; clone_size: -
cdr3_aa: CASSSQLAGVDEQFF; j_call: TRBJ2-1; v_call: TRBV6-5; clone_size: once